A selection of T cell receptor beta chains follows, all from one sample in a study of blood T cell repertoires in COVID-19. Here immunoSEQ multiplex PCR was the method, and the copy in TCRdb shows in-frame clones only, minus some. The table records about 68,000 clones, roughly 92% of them present only once. Sequencing was carried out using peripheral blood. The receptors here all came from a man between 50 and 59 years old with COVID-19, enrolled during active disease. The CDR3 runs from the conserved cysteine through the conserved F or W. D genes are given only for firm matches. For some rows the clone size is stated as once, few or many, or as a class when expanded; others skip it.

D,V,J,size,CDR3,DNA
TRBD2,TRBV6-5,TRBJ2-1,.,CASGIQPGLGIEQFF,TGTGCCAGCGGGATACAGCCGGGACTAGGGATTGAGCAGTTCTTC
.,TRBV19,TRBJ1-2,.,CASSPSHRENYGYTF,TGTGCCAGTAGTCCCTCTCACAGGGAAAACTATGGCTACACCTTC
.,TRBV7-2,TRBJ1-6,once,CASSYRPRNSPLHF,TGTGCCAGCAGCTACCGCCCCCGGAATTCACCCCTCCACTTT
.,TRBV24-1,TRBJ2-6,.,CATSDSSYSSGANVLTF,TGTGCCACCAGTGATTCCTCGTACAGCTCTGGGGCCAACGTCCTGACTTTC
TRBD2,TRBV9,TRBJ2-2,once,CASSALVTSGSYTGELFF,TGTGCCAGCAGCGCGTTGGTAACTAGCGGGAGTTACACCGGGGAGCTGTTTTTT
.,TRBV29-1,TRBJ2-3,.,CSVSGGDTQYF,TGCAGCGTTTCGGGTGGGGATACGCAGTATTTT
.,TRBV29-1,TRBJ1-2,once,CSVEGPGSYGYTF,TGCAGCGTTGAAGGGCCAGGCTCCTATGGCTACACCTTC
.,TRBV24-1,TRBJ2-1,.,CATSDLRRGEQFF,TGTGCCACCAGTGATTTGCGCCGAGGAGAGCAGTTCTTC
TRBD1,TRBV5-4,TRBJ1-1,.,CASSIAQGWNTEVFF,TGTGCCAGCAGCATCGCACAGGGGTGGAACACTGAAGTTTTCTTT
.,TRBV30,TRBJ1-2,.,CAWSVPDYGYTF,TGTGCCTGGAGTGTACCAGACTATGGCTACACCTTC
TRBD2,TRBV25-1,TRBJ2-1,.,CASSPRTSGNYNEQFF,TGTGCCAGCAGTCCACGGACTAGCGGGAATTACAATGAGCAGTTCTTC
TRBD1,TRBV5-6,TRBJ1-6,.,CASSFLQGVSPLHF,TGTGCCAGCAGCTTTTTACAGGGGGTTTCACCCCTCCACTTT
TRBD2,TRBV9,TRBJ2-1,few,CASSPGTTPHNEQFF,TGTGCCAGCAGCCCAGGGACTACCCCCCACAATGAGCAGTTCTTC
TRBD1,TRBV10-3,TRBJ1-2,.,CAIRGGTGGIYTF,TGTGCCATCAGAGGTGGGACAGGTGGTATCTACACCTTC
.,TRBV2,TRBJ1-6,.,CASSSTASSPLHF,TGTGCCAGCAGTTCCACAGCATCCTCACCCCTCCACTTT
.,TRBV12-3/TRBV12-4,TRBJ1-2,.,CASSLGGQSGYTF,TGTGCCAGCAGTTTAGGGGGCCAGAGTGGCTACACCTTC
.,TRBV5-6,TRBJ1-1,.,CASSLIWQEAFF,TGTGCCAGCAGCTTGATCTGGCAGGAAGCTTTCTTT
.,TRBV6-1,TRBJ1-3,.,CASSVSGFLLSGNTIYF,TGTGCCAGCAGTGTCAGCGGGTTCCTCCTCTCTGGAAACACCATATATTTT
.,TRBV9,TRBJ1-1,.,CASSVVGGDTEAFF,TGTGCCAGCAGCGTAGTGGGGGGGGACACTGAAGCTTTCTTT
.,TRBV4-1,TRBJ1-5,.,CASSQEYSGNQPQHF,TGCGCCAGCAGCCAAGAGTACAGTGGGAATCAGCCCCAGCATTTT
.,TRBV19,TRBJ2-6,.,CASSIATFRSGANVLTF,TGTGCCAGTAGTATAGCCACTTTCCGCTCTGGGGCCAACGTCCTGACTTTC
.,TRBV19,TRBJ2-7,.,CASSIKFHIAERVWGESYEQYF,TGTGCCAGTAGTATTAAGTTTCACATAGCGGAACGCGTGTGGGGGGAGTCCTACGAGCAGTACTTC
.,TRBV11-2,TRBJ2-1,.,CASTPSAGRTDEQFF,TGTGCCAGCACCCCCTCGGCGGGAAGAACGGATGAGCAGTTCTTC
.,TRBV5-6,TRBJ2-2,.,CASSLAGTGELFF,TGTGCCAGCAGCTTGGCAGGGACCGGGGAGCTGTTTTTT
.,TRBV6-1,TRBJ1-5,.,CASSESAGWSNQPQHF,TGTGCCAGCAGTGAAAGTGCAGGGTGGAGCAATCAGCCCCAGCATTTT
.,TRBV12-3/TRBV12-4,TRBJ2-2,.,CASSIQGTGELFF,TGTGCCAGCAGCATACAGGGTACCGGGGAGCTGTTTTTT
.,TRBV2,TRBJ2-2,.,CASSEWEVTGELFF,TGTGCCAGCAGTGAGTGGGAGGTCACCGGGGAGCTGTTTTTT